This T cell receptor beta chain is from a study of blood T cell repertoires in COVID-19. Across the study: Donors in the United States, Italy and Spain gave samples during acute or convalescent COVID-19. In each case, the material was cDNA or gDNA derived from T cells, B-cell-depleted T cells, or PBMCs.

The V and J ends lost 0 bases and 5 bases respectively, with 13 bases between them. This CDR3 comprises 15 residues. Germline lookup yields CDR1 SGHKS and CDR2 YYEKEE (reference sequence). In the authors' workflow: The assay estimated nucleated cells by amplifying reference gene primers. Clones were sequenced by immunoSEQ multiplex PCR, and TCRdb holds only the in-frame ones, with some missing. That table gives V, J and clone size, and the DNA gave D and trimming. Of more than 100,000 clones detected, around four fifths appear once; the ten largest clones hold 12%. The TCR originated in a human donor in a cohort sampled during active COVID-19. The chain joins TRBV5-5 to TRBJ2-3, with D perhaps matching TRBD2 (5 bases). Specimen: peripheral blood. The CDR3 is CASSLVGSYGDTQYF. CDR3 in DNA: TGTGCCAGCAGCTTGGTGGGGAGTTATGGAGATACGCAGTATTTT.